One and the same sample provided the 8 T cell receptor beta chains below, sequenced in a study of shared T cell receptors in the human thymus (dated by TCRdb to 2020 to 2023). The method was the immunoSEQ multiplex PCR assay. TCRdb took over this immuneACCESS table, retaining in-frame rearrangements with V and J assigned. Such tables are incomplete; in checked studies, under half of the missing clones stem from an unresolved V gene, and the remainder is unexplained. The sample table lists some 660,000 clones, about 87% of them with a count of one. The biggest ten clones account for 0.0094% of the sample. This sample was also put to use in a study of human thymus T cells.

Sample: thymocytes. Receptor source: a boy under three years old with a congenital heart defect. Donor details come from another sample of the same person, matched by shared clones.

V and J are TRBV10-3 and TRBJ2-1; D might be TRBD1 (6 bases). Germline V CDR1 and CDR2: ENHRY, SYGVKD. V gave up 3 bases and J gave up 2 bases, with 11 bases separating them. This CDR3 spans 15 amino acids. CDR3: CAISDRGHTYNEQFF. As DNA, the CDR3 is TGTGCCATCAGTGACAGGGGCCACACCTACAATGAGCAGTTCTTC.

The chain employs TRBV5-3 and TRBJ1-5; the D gene is possibly TRBD1 (6 bases). TRBV5-3 is an open reading frame, and its role is uncertain. With 4 bases removed from V and 1 base from J, the gap between germline ends came to 18 bases. The length of the CDR3 is 17 residues. CDR3 bases: TGTGCCAGAAGCCTGACTATCAGGGGCGTAAGCAATCAGCCCCAGCATTTT. Its protein product is CARSLTIRGVSNQPQHF.

V is TRBV19 and J is TRBJ1-5; 12 positions agree with TRBD1. This CDR3 region has 21 residues. Germline CDR1 reads LNHDA; CDR2 reads SQIVND (reference sequence). With V trimmed by 5 bases and J by 2 bases, 19 bases remained unmatched. CDR3 in DNA: TGTGCCAGTAGTGTCCCCGCGGGACAGGGGGCCTCTTTGGTGCGCAATCAGCCCCAGCATTTT. This sequence encodes CASSVPAGQGASLVRNQPQHF. The full variable domain, its missing parts supplied by reference TRBV19 and TRBJ1-5, is DGGITQSPKYLFRKEGQNVTLSCEQNLNHDAMYWYRQDPGQGLRLIYYSQIVNDFQKGDIAEGYSVSREKKESFPLTVTSAQKNPTAFYLCASSVPAGQGASLVRNQPQHFGDGTRLSIL.

This clone appeared a single time. The gene calls are TRBV30 and TRBJ2-7, with 10 bases matching TRBD1. Per germline, CDR1 GTSNPN and CDR2 SVGIG (reference sequence). CDR3 length: 14 residues. The J segment lost 7 bases and the V segment lost 1 base, leaving 7 bases of the junction unmatched. Here the CDR3 DNA reads TGTGCCTGGAGTGAGGGACAGGGGAGGGAGGAGCAGTACTTC. Its protein is CAWSEGQGREEQYF.

This clone showed up just a few times. The chain uses TRBV6-6 and TRBJ2-4; D may be TRBD1 (6 bases). V gave up 6 bases and J gave up 3 bases, with 18 bases separating them. The CDR3 extends over 16 amino acids. The germline gives CDR1 MNHNY, CDR2 SVGAGI (reference sequence). The CDR3 protein is CASSTINRAGKNIQYF. The CDR3 nucleotides are TGTGCCAGCAGCACCATCAACAGGGCTGGCAAAAACATTCAGTACTTC.

The gene calls are TRBV15 and TRBJ1-4; TRBD1 matches at 9 bases. The V segment lost 0 bases and the J segment 6 bases; nucleotides outside the gene matches: 8. This CDR3 is built from 17 residues. CDR1 is LNHNV and CDR2 is YYDKDF in the germline V gene (reference sequence). The CDR3 spells CATSREERDRVHEKLFF. The CDR3 nucleotides are TGTGCCACCAGCAGAGAAGAACGGGACAGGGTCCATGAAAAACTGTTTTTT. The whole variable domain, filled in from reference TRBV15 and TRBJ1-4, reads DAMVIQNPRYQVTQFGKPVTLSCSQTLNHNVMYWYQQKSSQAPKLLFHYYDKDFNNEADTPDNFQSRRPNTSFCFLDIRSPGLGDTAMYLCATSREERDRVHEKLFFGSGTQLSVL.

This clone was counted only a few times. This sequence joins TRBV18 and TRBJ2-2, with D unresolved. The CDR3 extends over 14 amino acids. Germline values: CDR1 KGHSH, CDR2 LQKENI. V was trimmed by 5 bases and J by 10 bases, leaving 17 bases between them. The CDR3 sequence: CASSSLVAEEELFF. For the CDR3, the DNA is TGTGCCAGCTCATCTCTGGTGGCAGAGGAGGAGCTGTTTTTT. Full variable domain (remainder filled in from reference TRBV18 and TRBJ2-2): NAGVMQNPRHLVRRRGQEARLRCSPMKGHSHVYWYRQLPEEGLKFMVYLQKENIIDESGMPKERFSAEFPKEGPSILRIQQVVRGDSAAYFCASSSLVAEEELFFGEGSRLTVL.

The V gene is TRBV18, the J gene TRBJ2-5; D may be TRBD1 (5 bases). The V gene lost 4 bases and the J gene lost 5 bases, with 8 bases spanning the gap. Germline CDR1 and CDR2: KGHSH and LQKENI. CDR3 length: 12 residues. CDR3 DNA: TGTGCCAGCTCACGGAAGGGGGAGACCCAGTACTTC. Protein product: CASSRKGETQYF.